Below are 10 T cell receptor beta chains sequenced from a single sample in a study of T cell repertoires in cytomegalovirus infection. TCRdb passed the reads through MiXCR, listing each CDR3 protein once. The sample shows about 900,000 distinct CDR3 sequences, 25% to 40% of them seen only once. Antigens of these TCRs are unknown. Sequencing used cultured CD8+ T cells from PBMCs, obtained from culture after CMV antigen stimulation. These receptors all stem from a human donor in good health (CMV status not recorded). Some clones in this sample may be carry-over from other donors' samples.

This clonotype was found a few times. The chain combines TRBV4-3 with TRBJ2-3; D might be TRBD1 or TRBD2, each matching 5 bases. V was pared by 0 bases and J by 2 bases, with 9 bases between. CDR3 length: 15 residues. Germline CDR1 is LGHNA and CDR2 is YSLEER. The CDR3 nucleotides read TGCGCCAGCAGCCAAGACGAGGGGAACACAGATACGCAGTATTTT. Residues: CASSQDEGNTDTQYF.

This clonotype was detected many times. This chain links TRBV7-2 with TRBJ1-1, with D unclear. The V gene lost 6 bases and the J gene lost 0 bases, with 17 bases spanning the gap. Germline V gene data show CDR1 as SGHTA and CDR2 as FQGNSA. This CDR3 has 16 amino acids. The CDR3 reads CASRPNPAGMNTEAFF. The CDR3 nucleotides read TGTGCCAGCAGACCCAATCCAGCGGGTATGAACACTGAAGCTTTCTTT.

This clonotype was counted at least ten times. The chain joins TRBV7-9 to TRBJ1-1, with 11 bases aligning to TRBD1. The CDR3 sequence is 17 residues long. Germline assignment: CDR1 SEHNR and CDR2 FQNEAQ (reference sequence). The V gene end was trimmed by 4 bases and the J gene end by 1 base; junction bases not matched to a gene: 8. CDR3 in DNA: TGTGCCAGCAGCTCGATTGGACAGGGGGCTACGAACACTGAAGCTTTCTTT. Its protein is CASSSIGQGATNTEAFF.

The chain employs TRBV9 and TRBJ2-5, with 9 positions matching TRBD2. The CDR3 covers 15 residues. Germline lookup yields CDR1 SGDLS and CDR2 YYNGEE. The V and J ends lost 0 bases and 2 bases, in that order; junction bases with no gene match: 2. The CDR3 loop reads CASSVGGGAQETQYF. DNA of the CDR3: TGTGCCAGCAGCGTAGGCGGGGGGGCACAAGAGACCCAGTACTTC.

This clonotype was found a few times. This rearrangement joins TRBV10-3 to TRBJ2-5; D uncertain. Germline V gene sequence: CDR1 ENHRY, CDR2 SYGVKD. The CDR3 sequence is 15 residues long. V was trimmed by 3 bases and J by 1 base, leaving 12 bases between them. The DNA for the CDR3 is TGTGCCATCAGTGAATCCTCTGGCAGCCAAGAGACCCAGTACTTC. Encoded protein: CAISESSGSQETQYF.

Comments on this clonotype: Since the CDR3 does not end with the conserved phenylalanine or tryptophan, this likely comes from a read error. V is TRBV7-2 and J is TRBJ1-1; a weak D match, TRBD1 (6 bases). Germline lookup yields CDR1 SGHTA and CDR2 FQGNSA. The CDR3 extends over 14 amino acids. The V end was cut by 1 base, the J end by 8 bases, with 14 bases between. The CDR3 DNA follows: TGTGCCAGCAGCTTAGATCATGCAGGGACAGAAGCTTTCTCT. Amino acids: CASSLDHAGTEAFS.

The chain employs TRBV28 and TRBJ1-2; 11 bases are a match to TRBD1. This CDR3 has 16 amino acids. V lost 5 bases and J lost 2; bases outside the gene matches: 7. Germline V gene sequence: CDR1 MDHEN, CDR2 SYDVKM. Here the CDR3 reads CASSTLRDRGNYGYTF. As DNA, the CDR3 is TGTGCCAGCAGTACCCTCCGGGACAGGGGGAACTATGGCTACACCTTC.

This clonotype was picked up a small number of times. The CDR3 coding sequence is TGTGCCAGCAGCTCGATCGAAGTCTATAATTCACCCCTCCACTTT. Translated: CASSSIEVYNSPLHF. This sequence joins TRBV7-9 and TRBJ1-6; no reliable D call. The V gene lost 4 bases and the J gene lost 3 bases, with 10 bases spanning the gap. In germline, CDR1 is SEHNR, CDR2 FQNEAQ (reference sequence). There are 15 residues in the CDR3.

This sequence joins TRBV28 and TRBJ2-7; D unresolved. Trimming stripped 2 bases from V and 0 bases from J, with 11 bases between. The CDR3 contains 15 residues. The germline gives CDR1 MDHEN, CDR2 SYDVKM. The CDR3 nucleotides are TGTGCCAGCAGTTTAACGTTACACCACTCCTACGAGCAGTACGTC. The encoded protein is CASSLTLHHSYEQYV.

This clonotype came up a few times. The gene calls are TRBV6-1 and TRBJ1-5; no clear D. The V end was cut by 5 bases, the J end by 6 bases, with 20 bases between. The germline V gene encodes CDR1 MNHNS and CDR2 SASEGT. The CDR3 has 16 residues. The CDR3 DNA follows: TGTGCCAGCAGTCCTCGGTGGGCAGTACCAAGTCAGCCCCAGCATTTT. Its protein is CASSPRWAVPSQPQHF.